Listed here are 7 T cell receptor beta chains from one sample, sequenced in a study of cytomegalovirus exposure and HLA in healthy donors. The PCR contained 60 Vbeta and 13 Jbeta primers. Measured with immunoSEQ multiplex PCR; TCRdb has only the in-frame clones, and not every one. The sample yields 100,000 to 150,000 clones, under 75% seen once. Sequenced material: PBMCs. All receptors derive from a woman aged 40 to 50 in good health and CMV-seronegative.

This clone was detected a few times. The V and J genes are TRBV9 and TRBJ2-1, with 7 bases aligning to TRBD1. CDR1 SGDLS and CDR2 YYNGEE come from the germline V gene. Germline trimming cut 4 bases from V and 7 bases from J; bases unmatched to any gene: 8. CDR3 length equals 14 residues. CDR3 in DNA: TGTGCCAGCAGCTCCTACGTGGACAGGAATGAGCAGTTCTTC. Translating gives CASSSYVDRNEQFF.

This clone was seen a single time. The CDR3 loop reads CASSLDGNGGREAFF. The CDR3 DNA reads TGTGCCAGCAGCTTGGACGGAAACGGGGGGAGAGAAGCTTTCTTT. V is TRBV5-4 and J is TRBJ1-1; tentative D call: TRBD1 (5 bases). Trimming removed 0 bases at V and 8 bases at J, with 17 bases between. Per germline, CDR1 SGHNT and CDR2 YYREEE (reference sequence). This CDR3 has 15 amino acids.

The chain recombines TRBV28 with TRBJ1-2, with 9 bases identical to TRBD1. The CDR3 runs to 16 residues. Losses at the gene ends were 3 bases for V and 5 bases for J; bases not matched to a gene: 10. CDR1 is MDHEN, CDR2 SYDVKM, per germline. For the CDR3, the DNA is TGTGCCAGCAGTTTCCCTCCGGAACAGGGGGCTTATGGCTACACCTTC. Translation gives CASSFPPEQGAYGYTF.

This clone has just one count. V and J are TRBV15 and TRBJ1-4; the D is unclear. CDR1 is LNHNV and CDR2 is YYDKDF in the germline V gene (reference sequence). V lost 0 bases to trimming and J lost 6 bases, with 14 bases between them. The CDR3 is 16 residues long. CDR3 amino acids: CATSRDNLAGHEKLFF. The CDR3 nucleotides are TGTGCCACCAGCAGAGATAATTTGGCAGGTCATGAAAAACTGTTTTTT.

This clone was seen more than once but under ten times. This chain links TRBV11-2 with TRBJ2-3; 13 bases are shared with TRBD2. J lost 2 bases, V lost 4 bases, and 6 bases had no gene match. The germline V gene has CDR1 SGHAT and CDR2 FQNNGV. The length of the CDR3 is 17 residues. The CDR3 loop reads CASSSPGLAGNTDTQYF. In DNA form, the CDR3 reads TGTGCCAGCAGCTCCCCGGGACTAGCGGGGAACACAGATACGCAGTATTTT. Based on the CDR3 plus reference TRBV11-2 and TRBJ2-3, the full variable domain is EAGVAQSPRYKIIEKRQSVAFWCNPISGHATLYWYQQILGQGPKLLIQFQNNGVVDDSQLPKDRFSAERLKGVDSTLKIQPAKLEDSAVYLCASSSPGLAGNTDTQYFGPGTRLTVL.

This rearrangement joins TRBV25-1 to TRBJ1-3; D is possibly TRBD1 (5 bases). This CDR3 is built from 14 residues. Germline V CDR1 and CDR2: MGHDK, SYGVNS. V lost 8 bases and J lost 0, with 11 bases in between. The CDR3 DNA follows: TGTGCCAGCCAAGCCGGGGGCTCTGGAAACACCATATATTTT. Residues: CASQAGGSGNTIYF.

The chain uses TRBV15 and TRBJ1-1; perhaps TRBD1 as D (6 bases). This CDR3 is built from 15 residues. The V gene lost 9 bases and the J gene lost 0 bases, with 17 bases spanning the gap. Germline assignment: CDR1 LNHNV and CDR2 YYDKDF (reference sequence). The CDR3 DNA reads as TGTGCCACGCAGTCAGGGGCTCACATGAACACTGAAGCTTTCTTT. It yields the protein CATQSGAHMNTEAFF.